These 13 T cell receptor beta chains came from one sample sequenced in a study of T cell changes during pregnancy in multiple sclerosis. The repertoire was sequenced with immunoSEQ multiplex PCR; TCRdb's copy has only in-frame clones and lacks some. The sample holds about 27,000 clones, roughly 89% seen once. Sequenced material: CD8+ T cells from peripheral blood mononuclear cells, taken in the second trimester of pregnancy. The receptor source for this set is a female donor with multiple sclerosis, enrolled in a pregnancy study.

The chain carries TRBV28 and TRBJ2-7; no reliable D call. The germline V and J ends were trimmed by 5 bases and 2 bases, with 16 bases remaining between them. The CDR3 consists of 15 residues. Germline V CDR1 and CDR2: MDHEN, SYDVKM. The CDR3 DNA sequence: TGTGCCAGCAGTCCCCCGCTAGTCTCCCCCTACGAGCAGTACTTC. Its translation is CASSPPLVSPYEQYF.

The rearrangement joins TRBV28 to TRBJ2-3; TRBD2 aligns across 10 bases. V lost 3 bases and J lost 5; bases outside the gene matches: 2. The CDR3 length is 14 residues. Germline CDR1 and CDR2: MDHEN and SYDVKM. The CDR3 DNA follows: TGTGCCAGCAGTTTTCTAGCGGGAGAAGATACGCAGTATTTT. This encodes CASSFLAGEDTQYF.

The chain employs TRBV27 and TRBJ2-3; weak D call: TRBD2 (6 bases). V dropped 8 bases and J dropped 5 bases, with 26 bases sitting between them. The CDR3 extends over 17 amino acids. The V gene's germline CDR1 is MNHEY and CDR2 SMNVEV (reference sequence). The DNA for the CDR3 is TGTGCCAGCCCCTCCAGTACTAGCAACCACACGGGAGATACGCAGTATTTT. This encodes CASPSSTSNHTGDTQYF.

The rearrangement links TRBV7-4 to TRBJ1-3; no firm D call. This CDR3 contains 16 residues. Germline CDR1 reads SGHVT; CDR2 reads SQSDAQ. V was cut by 1 base and J by 12 bases, with 22 bases left in between. DNA of the CDR3: TGTGCCAGCAGCTTAGATCCGGGGAGAGAGACTATGGGCATATATTTT. It codes for CASSLDPGRETMGIYF.

This clone was seen just once. This chain links TRBV6-6 with TRBJ2-7; D not certain. V was shortened by 6 bases and J by 5 bases, with 14 bases between the two germline ends. Germline CDR1 reads MNHNY; CDR2 reads SVGAGI (reference sequence). This CDR3 is 13 amino acids long. The CDR3 DNA is TGTGCCAGCAGGCCAACACAGACCCACGAGCAGTACTTC. It is translated as CASRPTQTHEQYF.

The V gene is TRBV5-7, the J gene TRBJ2-1, with D perhaps TRBD2 (5 bases). TRBV5-7 is an open reading frame, and its role is uncertain. CDR3 length equals 12 residues. V gave up 4 bases and J gave up 9 bases, with 11 bases separating them. CDR3 amino acids: CASSLLEGEQFF. The CDR3 DNA follows: TGTGCCAGCAGCCTACTAGAGGGTGAGCAGTTCTTC.

This rearrangement joins TRBV15 to TRBJ1-5; the D gene is possibly TRBD1 (5 bases). Looked up from germline, CDR1 is LNHNV and CDR2 is YYDKDF (reference sequence). The CDR3 is 15 amino acids. Trimming removed 1 base from V and 9 bases from J, with 16 bases in between. The CDR3 spells CATSRGTAGVGPQHF. CDR3 nucleotide sequence: TGTGCCACCAGCAGAGGAACGGCGGGGGTGGGGCCCCAGCATTTT.

The chain links TRBV6-6 to TRBJ2-6; D is unclear. CDR1 is MNHNY and CDR2 is SVGAGI in the germline V gene (reference sequence). Deletions cut 10 bases from V and 0 bases from J, with 10 bases between. The CDR3 runs 14 residues. The CDR3 DNA follows: TGTGCCACCCCTCGGGTCTCTGGGGCCAACGTCCTGACTTTC. Translating gives CATPRVSGANVLTF.

This chain links TRBV14 with TRBJ1-2, with a tentative D call TRBD1 (5 bases). CDR1 is SGHDN, CDR2 FVKESK, per germline. V lost 5 bases and J lost 4, with 11 bases in between. This CDR3 comprises 13 residues. In DNA form, the CDR3 reads TGTGCCAGCAGCGTCGACAGCGTCTATGGCTACACCTTC. Its protein is CASSVDSVYGYTF.

The V and J genes are TRBV12-5 and TRBJ1-2; 8 nucleotides agree with TRBD1. CDR3 size: 19 residues. The junction had 13 bases not matched to a gene; V was cut back by 0 bases and J by 1 base. CDR1 LGHNT and CDR2 FRNRAP come from the germline V gene. DNA of the CDR3: TGTGCTAGTGGTTTGGTAATAGGAGGCAGGGGGCGTAGTAACTATGGCTACACCTTC. As protein: CASGLVIGGRGRSNYGYTF.

This clone was observed a single time. The chain uses TRBV28 and TRBJ2-1; maybe TRBD2 (6 bases). Germline V gene lookup returns CDR1 MDHEN and CDR2 SYDVKM. This CDR3 has 15 amino acids. V gave up 5 bases and J gave up 6 bases, with 17 bases separating them. The CDR3 loop is CASSLFRLGGNEQFF. CDR3 nucleotide sequence: TGTGCCAGCAGTCTCTTTCGCCTCGGGGGCAATGAGCAGTTCTTC.

CDR3: CASSLTSTDTQYF. The CDR3 bases are TGTGCCAGCAGCTTAACGAGTACAGATACGCAGTATTTT. This chain links TRBV13 with TRBJ2-3; D not resolved. This CDR3 region has 13 residues. From germline, CDR1 is PRHDT and CDR2 FYEKMQ (reference sequence). Trimming stripped 2 bases from V and 3 bases from J, with 6 bases between.

The V gene is TRBV7-9, the J gene TRBJ2-7; maybe TRBD2 (6 bases). Germline CDR1 is SEHNR and CDR2 is FQNEAQ (reference sequence). The V end was cut by 5 bases, the J end by 11 bases, with 22 bases between. The CDR3 is made up of 14 amino acids. The CDR3 sequence: CASSPIGGTPRKYF. The CDR3 DNA reads TGTGCCAGCAGCCCTATCGGGGGAACGCCGAGAAAGTACTTC.